The 29 T cell receptor beta chains below all came from one sample that was sequenced in a study of blood T cell repertoires in COVID-19. Data came from immunoSEQ multiplex PCR; TCRdb stores just in-frame clones and leaves some out. Of 100,000 to 150,000 clones detected, 70% to 80% appear once; the ten largest clones hold about 40%. The sequencing input was peripheral blood. All receptors come from a middle-aged man with active or convalescent COVID-19.

The rearrangement uses TRBV4-1 and TRBJ2-6; possible D gene TRBD2, 6 bases. This CDR3 has 16 residues. The germline V and J ends were trimmed by 1 base and 4 bases, with 11 bases remaining between them. Germline-derived CDR1 and CDR2 are MGHRA and YSYEKL. The CDR3 nucleotides are TGCGCCAGCAGCCAAGGCGGGGCGGGAGGGGCCAACGTCCTGACTTTC. This gives the protein CASSQGGAGGANVLTF.

V gene TRBV7-9 combines with J gene TRBJ1-5; TRBD1 aligns across 9 bases. In germline, CDR1 is SEHNR, CDR2 FQNEAQ (reference sequence). The CDR3 is 13 residues long. V gave up 5 bases and J gave up 8 bases; unmatched junction bases: 4. The CDR3 DNA reads as TGTGCCAGCAGCAGACAGGGGGTAGAGCCCCAGCATTTT. This gives the protein CASSRQGVEPQHF. The whole variable domain, filled in from reference TRBV7-9 and TRBJ1-5, reads DTGVSQNPRHKITKRGQNVTFRCDPISEHNRLYWYRQTLGQGPEFLTYFQNEAQLEKSRLLSDRFSAERPKGSFSTLEIQRTEQGDSAMYLCASSRQGVEPQHFGDGTRLSIL.

The count of this clone is one. The rearrangement links TRBV6-5 to TRBJ1-5, with unresolved D. The germline V gene encodes CDR1 MNHEY and CDR2 SVGAGI. The CDR3 sequence is 15 residues long. The V gene lost 8 bases and the J gene lost 2 bases, with 16 bases spanning the gap. In DNA, the CDR3 is TGTGCCAGCGTCTTGGAGTTGGGTGGCAATCAGCCCCAGCATTTT. Amino acids: CASVLELGGNQPQHF.

The rearrangement uses TRBV6-5 and TRBJ1-2, with a tentative D call TRBD1 (5 bases). V shed 7 bases and J shed 4 bases, with 16 bases lying between them. Germline CDR1 MNHEY, CDR2 SVGAGI. The CDR3 is 14 amino acids. In DNA, the CDR3 is TGTGCCAGCACTTCGGGGGGTACACTCTATGGCTACACCTTC. Its translation is CASTSGGTLYGYTF.

The chain joins TRBV7-2 to TRBJ2-1; D might be TRBD1 (6 bases). The V end lost 6 bases, the J end lost 3 bases, and 15 bases lay between the germline ends. CDR1 and CDR2 from the germline V gene are SGHTA and FQGNSA. This CDR3 region has 15 residues. The DNA for the CDR3 is TGTGCCAGCAGTCACGCGCAGGGGAGCTACAATGAGCAGTTCTTC. This sequence encodes CASSHAQGSYNEQFF. The complete variable domain, with remaining parts taken from reference TRBV7-2 and TRBJ2-1, reads GAGVSQSPSNKVTEKGKDVELRCDPISGHTALYWYRQSLGQGLEFLIYFQGNSAPDKSGLPSDRFSAERTGGSVSTLTIQRTQQEDSAVYLCASSHAQGSYNEQFFGPGTRLTVL.

The chain links TRBV7-2 to TRBJ1-3, with unresolved D. There are 12 residues in the CDR3. Germline CDR1 is SGHTA and CDR2 is FQGNSA. Trimming left V 7 bases short and J 4 bases short, with 8 bases between. The CDR3 DNA reads TGTGCCAGCACCCTTTCCGGAAACACCATATATTTT. It specifies CASTLSGNTIYF.

This clone came up once. The chain has TRBV6-2 or TRBV6-3 and TRBJ2-7; D is perhaps TRBD1 (6 bases). The V gene lost 0 bases and the J gene lost 1 base, with 13 bases spanning the gap. Germline V gene lookup returns CDR1 MNHEY and CDR2 SVGEGT. This CDR3 contains 16 residues. CDR3 nucleotides: TGTGCCAGCAGTTACTCGATCCGCCAGGGGTCCTACGAGCAGTACTTC. Translated: CASSYSIRQGSYEQYF.

This chain uses TRBV10-3 with TRBJ2-7; D remains ambiguous. This CDR3 contains 12 residues. Trimming took off 5 bases at V and 3 bases at J, with 8 bases between the two ends. Germline CDR1 is ENHRY and CDR2 is SYGVKD. The CDR3 coding sequence is TGTGCCATCAGTCCCACTGACTACGAGCAGTACTTC. This translates into CAISPTDYEQYF.

This chain uses TRBV7-8 with TRBJ2-7, with D possibly TRBD2 on 7 matching bases. CDR1 SGHVS and CDR2 FQNEAQ come from the germline V gene. Trimming took 6 bases from V and 6 from J, leaving 27 bases between them. CDR3 size: 17 residues. Here the CDR3 reads CASSRWGGGPLGGEQYF. For the CDR3, the DNA is TGTGCCAGCAGTCGTTGGGGCGGGGGCCCCCTCGGGGGCGAGCAGTACTTC.

The V and J genes are TRBV15 and TRBJ1-2, with D possibly being TRBD1 (6 bases). V dropped 4 bases and J dropped 2 bases, with 8 bases sitting between them. Germline V gene sequence: CDR1 LNHNV, CDR2 YYDKDF (reference sequence). The length of the CDR3 is 13 residues. CDR3 residues: CATSIDRNYGYTF. The CDR3 DNA reads as TGTGCCACCAGCATCGACAGGAACTATGGCTACACCTTC.

The chain is built from TRBV19 and TRBJ2-1; 9 positions agree with TRBD2. CDR1 is LNHDA and CDR2 is SQIVND in the germline V gene (reference sequence). The trim removed 3 bases at V and 8 bases at J, leaving 11 bases unmatched. The CDR3 is made up of 16 amino acids. CDR3 region: CASSIPGGRARYEQFF. The DNA of the CDR3 is TGTGCCAGTAGTATCCCAGGCGGGAGGGCCCGATATGAGCAGTTCTTC.

The V gene is TRBV7-9, the J gene TRBJ2-3, with D unresolved. Trimming removed 4 bases at V and 4 bases at J, with 9 bases between. This CDR3 spans 13 amino acids. CDR1 is SEHNR and CDR2 is FQNEAQ in the germline V gene (reference sequence). This CDR3 is CASSSRSADTQYF. The CDR3 bases are TGTGCCAGCAGCTCGCGATCGGCAGATACGCAGTATTTT.

The chain has TRBV11-1 and TRBJ1-2, with 7 bases identical to TRBD1. Per germline, CDR1 SGHAT and CDR2 FQDESV (reference sequence). V dropped 5 bases and J dropped 6; count of bases not matched to a gene: 9. This CDR3 has 14 amino acids. Here the CDR3 reads CASSRGTVLHGYTF. For the CDR3, the DNA is TGTGCCAGCAGCCGGGGGACAGTTCTTCATGGCTACACCTTC.

This clone was recorded a few times. The chain links TRBV27 to TRBJ1-6; D call uncertain. This CDR3 has 12 residues. Germline values: CDR1 MNHEY, CDR2 SMNVEV (reference sequence). The V and J ends lost 6 bases and 9 bases respectively, with 9 bases between them. CDR3 sequence (DNA): TGTGCCAGCAGGTCACAGATTTCACCCCTCCACTTT. Protein product: CASRSQISPLHF.

The chain combines TRBV29-1 with TRBJ2-1; TRBD2 matches 7 bases. The germline gives CDR1 SQVTM, CDR2 ANQGSEA. This CDR3 is 13 amino acids long. CDR3 bases: TGCAGTGGTAAAGCGGGAAATAACAATGAGCAGTTCTTC. This codes for CSGKAGNNNEQFF.

The chain has TRBV25-1 and TRBJ2-5; D may be TRBD2 (5 bases). The length of the CDR3 is 14 residues. From germline, CDR1 is MGHDK and CDR2 SYGVNS. V was clipped by 5 bases and J by 2 bases, with 12 bases between them. The CDR3 is CASSKRTSQETQYF. The CDR3 DNA is TGTGCCAGCAGTAAGCGGACCTCTCAAGAGACCCAGTACTTC.

This chain uses TRBV30 with TRBJ1-6, with TRBD1 matching 8 bases. From germline, CDR1 is GTSNPN and CDR2 SVGIG (reference sequence). The CDR3 totals 13 residues. The ends lost 5 bases at V and 7 bases at J; junction bases unmatched: 4. The CDR3 sequence: CAWAGQGNSPLHF. The CDR3 coding sequence is TGTGCCTGGGCTGGACAGGGAAATTCACCCCTCCACTTT.

The chain uses TRBV29-1 and TRBJ1-4; D uncertain. This CDR3 spans 11 amino acids. Germline values: CDR1 SQVTM, CDR2 ANQGSEA. Trimming cost V 6 bases and J 8 bases, with 10 bases left between them. The DNA of the CDR3 is TGCAGCGTGGCGGGGATCGAAAAACTGTTTTTT. This codes for CSVAGIEKLFF.

This chain joins TRBV10-2 and TRBJ1-2; TRBD1 matches 10 bases. V dropped 9 bases and J dropped 8; count of bases not matched to a gene: 9. The CDR3 runs to 13 residues. Germline-derived CDR1 and CDR2 are WSHSY and SAAADI. CDR3 sequence reads: CASQNDRGLGYTF. The CDR3 DNA reads as TGCGCCAGTCAAAATGACAGGGGGCTCGGCTACACCTTC.

The V call is TRBV2, the J call TRBJ2-7; D is undetermined. Germline values: CDR1 SNHLY, CDR2 FYNNEI. The CDR3 is 13 amino acids. V was cut by 8 bases and J by 1 base, with 12 bases left in between. The CDR3 DNA sequence: TGTGCCAGCCAGTCTATACAGTCCTACGAGCAGTACTTC. Protein sequence: CASQSIQSYEQYF.

The chain joins TRBV5-1 to TRBJ1-2, with 7 positions matching TRBD1. The length of the CDR3 is 14 residues. The germline CDR1 and CDR2 sequences are SGHRS and YFSETQ. J was trimmed by 7 bases and V by 3 bases; bases with no gene match: 9. The CDR3 nucleotides read TGCGCCAGCAGCTCTGCCCTTACAGGGGTTGGCTACACCTTC. This codes for CASSSALTGVGYTF. The full variable domain, with the rest looked up from reference TRBV5-1 and TRBJ1-2, is KAGVTQTPRYLIKTRGQQVTLSCSPISGHRSVSWYQQTPGQGLQFLFEYFSETQRNKGNFPGRFSGRQFSNSRSEMNVSTLELGDSALYLCASSSALTGVGYTFGSGTRLTVV.

Many counts were recorded for this clone. The rearrangement uses TRBV4-2 and TRBJ2-2, with 12 bases fitting TRBD2. This CDR3 spans 16 amino acids. The junction had 5 bases not matched to a gene; V was cut back by 4 bases and J by 5 bases. Per germline, CDR1 LGHNA and CDR2 YNFKEQ. Written as DNA, the CDR3 is TGTGCCAGCAGCCTTACTAGCGGGAGGAGGACCGGGGAGCTGTTTTTT. It yields the protein CASSLTSGRRTGELFF.

The chain couples TRBV7-9 to TRBJ1-1; no firm D call. Trimming shortened V by 6 bases and J by 9 bases, and 20 bases separated the two germline ends. CDR1 is SEHNR, CDR2 FQNEAQ, per germline (reference sequence). This CDR3 has 14 residues. The CDR3 is CASSQPPAADQAFF. CDR3 sequence (DNA): TGTGCCAGCAGTCAACCTCCCGCGGCAGACCAAGCTTTCTTT. The full variable domain, its missing parts supplied by reference TRBV7-9 and TRBJ1-1, is DTGVSQNPRHKITKRGQNVTFRCDPISEHNRLYWYRQTLGQGPEFLTYFQNEAQLEKSRLLSDRFSAERPKGSFSTLEIQRTEQGDSAMYLCASSQPPAADQAFFGQGTRLTVV.

The chain uses TRBV19 and TRBJ2-5; possible D gene TRBD2, 6 bases. Trimming left V 6 bases short and J 5 bases short, with 13 bases between. Germline values: CDR1 LNHDA, CDR2 SQIVND (reference sequence). The CDR3 totals 13 residues. CDR3 sequence reads: CASSGGRLETQYF. CDR3 coding DNA: TGTGCCAGTAGCGGGGGAAGGTTGGAGACCCAGTACTTC.

Concerning this clone itself: The junction departs from germline at one end; a sequencing error may be responsible. The chain employs TRBV7-7 and TRBJ2-1, with 14 positions matching TRBD2. The CDR3 has 21 residues. Germline V gives CDR1 SSHAT, CDR2 FNYEAQ (reference sequence). CDR3 amino acids: CASSPLPRTSGGRSSYNEQFF. As DNA, the CDR3 is TGTGCTAGCAGCCCCCTACCCCGGACTAGCGGGGGGCGGAGCTCCTACAATGAGCAGTTCTTC.

This clone was observed a few times. The V call is TRBV9, the J call TRBJ2-3; TRBD1 aligns across 9 bases. Unmatched junction bases numbered 9, after V lost 6 bases and J lost 4 bases. This CDR3 is 15 amino acids long. In germline, CDR1 is SGDLS, CDR2 YYNGEE. The CDR3 loop reads CASTRGDRASDTQYF. The CDR3 region has the DNA TGTGCCAGCACGAGGGGGGACAGGGCCTCAGATACGCAGTATTTT.

The chain uses TRBV10-3 and TRBJ2-1, with 8 bases matching TRBD1. V lost 8 bases to trimming and J lost 4 bases; unmatched junction nucleotides: 10. The CDR3 spans 15 residues. CDR1 and CDR2 (germline): ENHRY, SYGVKD. CDR3 in DNA: TGTGCCATCGAAGGAGGGGACAGGCCTTACAATGAGCAGTTCTTC. It translates to CAIEGGDRPYNEQFF.

The chain couples TRBV3-1 (or the pseudogene TRBV3-2) to TRBJ1-1; D is perhaps TRBD1 (5 bases). Germline assignment: CDR1 LGHDT and CDR2 YNNKEL (reference sequence). This CDR3 is 14 amino acids long. Deletions cut 3 bases from V and 2 bases from J, with 10 bases between. The CDR3 bases are TGTGCCAGCAGCCAGTATCAGGGAAACACTGAAGCTTTCTTT. This sequence encodes CASSQYQGNTEAFF.

The chain couples TRBV29-1 to TRBJ2-3, with a weak D call TRBD1 (6 bases). V lost 4 bases and J lost 3, with 17 bases in between. Germline V gene sequence: CDR1 SQVTM, CDR2 ANQGSEA. This CDR3 contains 15 residues. The CDR3 reads CSVGGQPGVTDTQYF. The CDR3 nucleotides are TGCAGCGTTGGAGGCCAACCAGGGGTGACAGATACGCAGTATTTT.